This T cell receptor beta chain stems from a study of OX40 agonist ivuxolimab in advanced cancers. Measured with immunoSEQ multiplex PCR; TCRdb has only the in-frame clones, and not every one. Of 100,000 or so clones in the sample, under 85% were seen once. The sequences come from CD4+ or CD8+ T cells sorted from blood, collected in a trial of the OX40 agonist ivuxolimab. The receptor was isolated from an adult with an advanced solid tumor such as melanoma, head and neck, liver or kidney cancer.

CDR3 in amino acids: CASTFGETQYF. The CDR3 DNA is TGTGCCAGCACTTTTGGGGAGACCCAGTACTTC. V gene TRBV7-9 combines with J gene TRBJ2-5; no reliable D call. The CDR3 contains 11 residues. The germline gives CDR1 SEHNR, CDR2 FQNEAQ (reference sequence). V was pared by 7 bases and J by 5 bases, with 8 bases between.